Reported below is one T cell receptor (beta chain). The target of this receptor is not known. No quality values exist for individual bases; no much larger clone is one base distant. Reading the label with the study, this specimen's time point is: baseline before first vaccination. Vaccinee samples were obtained from the UK trials COV001 and COV002, which included a single-blind randomized controlled phase 2/3 trial of AZD1222 (ChAdOx1 nCoV-19) in healthy adults. Trial participant PBMC samples were collected at day 0 and day 28 after the second dose for TCRbeta chain sequencing. The entry originates in a study of T cell responses to AZD1222 COVID-19 vaccine (dated by TCRdb to about 2021). Regarding the study in general: AZD1222 recipients given second doses at about 4 weeks or at about 12 weeks were pooled, since spike-specific TCR depth and breadth were not found to differ between the two schedules. A total of roughly 240 trial participants underwent TCR sequencing, of whom 200 to 220 received two doses of AZD1222 and 26 received two doses of the MenACWY control vaccine. Trial participants were enrolled into age subgroups of 18-55, 56-69 and 70-plus years, which contained about 150, 28 and 57 TCR-sequenced participants, respectively. Overall study outcomes, separate from this receptor: The 56-69-year group was small, and its depth increase did not reach significance, likely because of low power. Only five to seven AZD1222 recipients were SARS-CoV-2 seropositive at baseline, limiting conclusions about previously exposed vaccinees. Most participants were white British and females outnumbered males, and the authors suggested that clonal diversity may have been underestimated. Because no day 14 peak-response samples were available, the repertoires could be characterized only after the peak T cell response. CD4 TCRs associated with the vaccine covered the entire spike protein, and the dominant responses were in regions 160-218 and 743-854. Epitopes outside the regions mutated in the B.1.351 and B.1.1.7 variants were reportedly recognized by nearly half of the unique spike-specific TCRs. Spike-specific TCR breadth and depth rose significantly after two AZD1222 doses compared with day 0 and with MenACWY recipients.

CDR1 and CDR2 are read off the germline V gene (reference sequence) as MNHEY and SMNVEV. V is cut by 1 base and J by 4 bases, and the space between the germline ends is 8 bases. The CDR3 contains 13 residues, cysteine and phenylalanine counted. Of all the DNA, just the CDR3 is kept, 39 bases in frame from base 1. The CDR3 regions of human TCRbeta chains were analyzed by immunosequencing. For the original study's pipeline: Repertoire TCRs were matched against a reference library of SARS-CoV-2-specific TCRs generated with the MIRA antigen-specificity platform. Breadth was defined as the fraction of unique TCRs that were SARS-CoV-2-associated. Depth was defined as the fraction of total T cells that were SARS-CoV-2-associated. Using the MIRA data, every spike-specific TCR was mapped to the spike region that the TCR reacted to and assigned to either a CD4 or a CD8 class. Log10-transformed breadth and depth values were compared by one-way ANOVA with Sidak's multiple comparisons tests. This is the immuneACCESS table as TCRdb keeps it, with only in-frame sequences that have V and J called. A part of the clones is gone; compared with another copy, unresolved V genes explain less than half, and the rest is unexplained. V and J calls and clone size follow that table, whereas D and trimming were derived from the DNA. The sample yields 150,000 to 200,000 clones; approximately 90% were counted once. The top ten constitute about 6.1% of the sample.

In this chain, TRBV27 is recombined with TRBJ2-7, and TRBD1 may be the D gene, going by 6 matching bases. This TCR was sampled from an adult in good health. The sequenced sample was peripheral blood, obtained on day 0 of AZD1222 vaccination. The DNA sequence reads TGTGCCAGCAGTTTATATGGACAGTACGAGCAGTACTTC. It is translated as CASSLYGQYEQYF.